The TCR beta chain under discussion was sequenced for a study of low-dose radiotherapy and immunotherapy resistance in tumors. Study as a whole: Participants in Cohort 1 were administered 0.5 Gy per fraction at 2-week intervals, to a cumulative dose of 6.5 Gy. Every two weeks patients got nivolumab 240 mg flat dose, plus ipilimumab 1 mg/kg every six weeks, intravenously.

Primers used for first-strand cDNA, a TRAV- and TRBV-specific set, covered both alpha and beta chains. Amplification, which lasted around 22 PCR cycles, used a constant-region primer and V-primer adapter to amplify TCRs. Using its own MiXCR run on the reads, TCRdb lists one record per CDR3 protein. The table records fewer than 50,000 distinct CDR3 sequences, approximately 26% of them present only once. Trimming removed 8 bases from V and 4 bases from J, with 12 bases in between. This CDR3 region has 12 residues. CDR1 is MDHEN and CDR2 is SYDVKM in the germline V gene. The time point was: after trial treatment. Documented treatment: LDRT plus nivolumab, ipilimumab, low-dose cyclophosphamide and aspirin (RACIN trial). Donors were given nivolumab, ipilimumab, aspirin, low-dose cyclophosphamide and low-dose radiotherapy. By share, this clonotype ranks as medium-sized.

This receptor was taken from a male donor with prostate cancer. The sequences come from PBMCs, collected after low-dose radiotherapy plus immunotherapy. The genes are TRBV28 and TRBJ2-7; a possible D gene is TRBD1 (6 bases). This CDR3 is CASHREPYEQYF. The CDR3 DNA is TGTGCCAGCCACAGGGAGCCTTACGAGCAGTACTTC.